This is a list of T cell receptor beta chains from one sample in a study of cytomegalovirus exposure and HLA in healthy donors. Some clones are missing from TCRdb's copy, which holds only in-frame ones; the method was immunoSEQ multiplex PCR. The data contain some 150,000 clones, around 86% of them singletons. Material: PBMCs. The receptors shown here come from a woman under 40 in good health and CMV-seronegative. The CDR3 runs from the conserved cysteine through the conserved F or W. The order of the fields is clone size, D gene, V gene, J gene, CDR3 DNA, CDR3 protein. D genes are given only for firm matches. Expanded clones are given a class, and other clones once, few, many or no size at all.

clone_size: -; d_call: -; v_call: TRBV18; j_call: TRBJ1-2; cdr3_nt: TGTGCCAGCTCACCAGTGAGTCAGGGCACGGGAGCTAACTATGGCTACACCTTC; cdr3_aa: CASSPVSQGTGANYGYTF
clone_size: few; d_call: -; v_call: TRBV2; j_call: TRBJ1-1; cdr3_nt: TGTGCCAGCAGGGGACATAGGGGGACTGAAGCTTTCTTT; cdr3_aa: CASRGHRGTEAFF
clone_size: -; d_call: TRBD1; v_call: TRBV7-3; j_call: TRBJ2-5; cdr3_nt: TGTGCCAGCAGCTTAATCGGACAGGGCGGAGAGACCCAGTACTTC; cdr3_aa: CASSLIGQGGETQYF
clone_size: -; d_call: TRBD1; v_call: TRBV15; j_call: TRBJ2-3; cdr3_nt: TGTGCCACCAGCAGAGATCCCGACAGGGCAGATACGCAGTATTTT; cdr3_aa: CATSRDPDRADTQYF
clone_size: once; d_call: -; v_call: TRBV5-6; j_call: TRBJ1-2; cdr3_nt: TGTGCCAGCAGCTTGAGGGGGACTAACTATGGCTACACCTTC; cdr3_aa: CASSLRGTNYGYTF
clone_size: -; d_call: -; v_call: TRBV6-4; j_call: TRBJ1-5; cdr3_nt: TGTGCCACCCGAGGTCAGCCCCAGCATTTT; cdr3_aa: CATRGQPQHF
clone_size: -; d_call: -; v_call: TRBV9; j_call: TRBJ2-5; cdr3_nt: TGTGCCAGCAGCTCTAGATCCCAAGAGACCCAGTACTTC; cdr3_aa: CASSSRSQETQYF
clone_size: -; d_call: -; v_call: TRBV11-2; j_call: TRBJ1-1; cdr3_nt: TGTGCCAGCACCACGGGAGGGGGAGCTTTCTTT; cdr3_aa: CASTTGGGAFF
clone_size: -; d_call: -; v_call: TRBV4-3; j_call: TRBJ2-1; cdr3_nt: TGCGCCAGCAGCCAAGCGTTTAGGGGGGGCAATGAGCAGTTCTTC; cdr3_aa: CASSQAFRGGNEQFF
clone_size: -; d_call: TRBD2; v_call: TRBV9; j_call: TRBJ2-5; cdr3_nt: TGTGCCAGCAGCGTAGGGCGGGGGGTCCCTTGGAGAGAGACCCAGTACTTC; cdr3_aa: CASSVGRGVPWRETQYF